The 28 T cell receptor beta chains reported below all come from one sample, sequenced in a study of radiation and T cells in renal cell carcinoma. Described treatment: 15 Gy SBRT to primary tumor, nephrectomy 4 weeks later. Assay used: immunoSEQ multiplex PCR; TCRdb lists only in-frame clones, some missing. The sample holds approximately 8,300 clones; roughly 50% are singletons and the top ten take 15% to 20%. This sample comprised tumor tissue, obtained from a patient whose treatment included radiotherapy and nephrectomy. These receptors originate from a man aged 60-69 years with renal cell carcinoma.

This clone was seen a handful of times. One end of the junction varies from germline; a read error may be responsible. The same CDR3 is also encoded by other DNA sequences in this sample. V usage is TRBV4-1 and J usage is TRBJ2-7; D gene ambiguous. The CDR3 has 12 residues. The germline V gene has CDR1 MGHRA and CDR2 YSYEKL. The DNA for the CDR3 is TGTGCCAGCAGCCAAGATGGCGAGGAGCAGTACTTC. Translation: CASSQDGEEQYF.

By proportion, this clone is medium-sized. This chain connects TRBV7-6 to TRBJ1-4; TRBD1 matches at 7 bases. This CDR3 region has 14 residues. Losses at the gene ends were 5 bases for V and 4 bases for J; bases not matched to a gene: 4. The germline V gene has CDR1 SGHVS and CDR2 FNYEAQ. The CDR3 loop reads CASSGGQFNEKLFF. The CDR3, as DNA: TGTGCCAGCAGCGGGGGACAGTTTAATGAAAAACTGTTTTTT. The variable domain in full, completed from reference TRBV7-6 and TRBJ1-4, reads GAGVSQSPRYKVTKRGQDVALRCDPISGHVSLYWYRQALGQGPEFLTYFNYEAQQDKSGLPNDRFSAERPEGSISTLTIQRTEQRDSAMYRCASSGGQFNEKLFFGSGTQLSVL.

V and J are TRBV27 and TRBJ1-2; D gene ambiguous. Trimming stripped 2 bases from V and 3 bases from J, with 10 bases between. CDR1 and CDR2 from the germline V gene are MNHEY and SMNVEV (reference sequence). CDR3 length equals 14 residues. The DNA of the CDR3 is TGTGCCAGCAGTTTAAACGGGATTGACTATGGCTACACCTTC. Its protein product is CASSLNGIDYGYTF.

In DNA, the CDR3 is TGTGCCAGCAGCTTAGGAACTAGCGGAGAGAGCTCCTACAATGAGCAGTTCTTC. Its protein product is CASSLGTSGESSYNEQFF. The genes are TRBV7-8 and TRBJ2-1, with 8 bases lining up with TRBD2. The CDR3 extends over 18 amino acids. V shed 1 base and J 0 bases; nucleotides not matched to a gene: 8. CDR1 and CDR2 from the germline V gene are SGHVS and FQNEAQ. The entire variable domain, with the rest obtained from reference TRBV7-8 and TRBJ2-1, is as follows: GAGVSQSPRYKVAKRGQDVALRCDPISGHVSLFWYQQALGQGPEFLTYFQNEAQLDKSGLPSDRFFAERPEGSVSTLKIQRTQQEDSAVYLCASSLGTSGESSYNEQFFGPGTRLTVL.

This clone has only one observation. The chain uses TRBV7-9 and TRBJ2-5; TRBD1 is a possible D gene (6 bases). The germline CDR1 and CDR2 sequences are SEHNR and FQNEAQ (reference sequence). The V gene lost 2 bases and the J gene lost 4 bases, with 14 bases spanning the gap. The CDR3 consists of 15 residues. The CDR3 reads CASSLQAGVGETQYF. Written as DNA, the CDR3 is TGTGCCAGCAGCTTACAGGCAGGGGTTGGAGAGACCCAGTACTTC.

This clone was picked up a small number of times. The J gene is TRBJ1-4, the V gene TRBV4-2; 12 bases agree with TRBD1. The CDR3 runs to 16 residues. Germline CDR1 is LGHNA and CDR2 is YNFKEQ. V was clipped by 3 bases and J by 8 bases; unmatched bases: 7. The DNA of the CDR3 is TGTGCCAGCAGCCAGGCCCCCGGGACAGGGGGCGAAAAACTGTTTTTT. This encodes CASSQAPGTGGEKLFF.

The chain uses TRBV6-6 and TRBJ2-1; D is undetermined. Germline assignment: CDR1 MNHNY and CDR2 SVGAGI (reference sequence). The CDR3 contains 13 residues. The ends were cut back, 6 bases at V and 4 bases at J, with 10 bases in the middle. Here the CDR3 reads CASRVGIYNEQFF. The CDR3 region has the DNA TGTGCCAGCAGGGTGGGAATTTACAATGAGCAGTTCTTC.

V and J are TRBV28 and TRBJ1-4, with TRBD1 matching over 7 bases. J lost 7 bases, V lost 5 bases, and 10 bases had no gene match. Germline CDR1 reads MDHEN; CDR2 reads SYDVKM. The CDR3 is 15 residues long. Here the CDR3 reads CASSTGGTEVEKLFF. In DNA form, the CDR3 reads TGTGCCAGCAGTACGGGGGGGACAGAGGTTGAAAAACTGTTTTTT.

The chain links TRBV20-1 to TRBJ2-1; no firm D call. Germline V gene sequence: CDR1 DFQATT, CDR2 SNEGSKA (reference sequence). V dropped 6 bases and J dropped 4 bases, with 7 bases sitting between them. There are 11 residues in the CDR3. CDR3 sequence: CSALDYNEQFF. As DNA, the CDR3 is TGCAGTGCCCTCGATTACAATGAGCAGTTCTTC.

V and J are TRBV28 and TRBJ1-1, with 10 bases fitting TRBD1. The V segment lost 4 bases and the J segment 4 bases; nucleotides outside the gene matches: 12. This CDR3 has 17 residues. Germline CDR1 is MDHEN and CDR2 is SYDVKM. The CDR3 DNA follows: TGTGCCAGCAGTTCCGATAGACAGGGGGCATGGAGCACTGAAGCTTTCTTT. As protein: CASSSDRQGAWSTEAFF.

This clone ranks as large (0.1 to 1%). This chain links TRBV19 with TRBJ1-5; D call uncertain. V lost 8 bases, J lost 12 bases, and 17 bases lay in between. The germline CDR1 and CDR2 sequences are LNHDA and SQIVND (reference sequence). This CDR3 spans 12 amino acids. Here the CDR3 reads CASSTEPGSQHF. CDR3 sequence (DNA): TGTGCCAGTTCCACGGAACCGGGCAGCCAGCATTTT.

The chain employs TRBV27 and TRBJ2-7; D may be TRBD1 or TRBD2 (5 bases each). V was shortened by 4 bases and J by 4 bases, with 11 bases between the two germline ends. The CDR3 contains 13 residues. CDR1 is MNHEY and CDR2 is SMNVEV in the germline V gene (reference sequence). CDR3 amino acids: CASSSGPSYEQYF. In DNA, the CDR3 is TGTGCCAGCAGTTCGGGACCCTCTTACGAGCAGTACTTC.

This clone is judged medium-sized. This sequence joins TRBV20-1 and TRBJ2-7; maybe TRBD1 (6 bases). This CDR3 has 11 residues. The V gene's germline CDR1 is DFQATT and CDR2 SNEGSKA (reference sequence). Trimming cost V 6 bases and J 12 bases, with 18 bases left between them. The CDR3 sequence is CSADSSYERYF. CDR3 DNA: TGCAGTGCGGACAGCTCCTACGAGAGGTACTTC.

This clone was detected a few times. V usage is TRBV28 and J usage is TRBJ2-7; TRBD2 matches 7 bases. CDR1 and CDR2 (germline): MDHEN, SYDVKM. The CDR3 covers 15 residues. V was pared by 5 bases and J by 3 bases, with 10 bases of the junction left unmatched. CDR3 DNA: TGTGCCAGCAGTCCATCGTCCGGGAGGCACTACGAGCAGTACTTC. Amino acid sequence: CASSPSSGRHYEQYF.

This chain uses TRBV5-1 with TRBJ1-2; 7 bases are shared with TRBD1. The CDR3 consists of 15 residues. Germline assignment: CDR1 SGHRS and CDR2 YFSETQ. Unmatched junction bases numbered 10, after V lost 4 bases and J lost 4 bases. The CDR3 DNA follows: TGCGCCAGCAGCCTCGCCGGGGGGGACAGCTATGGCTACACCTTC. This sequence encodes CASSLAGGDSYGYTF.

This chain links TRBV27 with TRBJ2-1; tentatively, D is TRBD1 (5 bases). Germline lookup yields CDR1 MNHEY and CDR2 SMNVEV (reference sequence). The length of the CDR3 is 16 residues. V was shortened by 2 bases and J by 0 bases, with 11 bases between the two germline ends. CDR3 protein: CASSLMAGLSYNEQFF. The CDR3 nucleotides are TGTGCCAGCAGTTTAATGGCAGGGCTCTCCTACAATGAGCAGTTCTTC.

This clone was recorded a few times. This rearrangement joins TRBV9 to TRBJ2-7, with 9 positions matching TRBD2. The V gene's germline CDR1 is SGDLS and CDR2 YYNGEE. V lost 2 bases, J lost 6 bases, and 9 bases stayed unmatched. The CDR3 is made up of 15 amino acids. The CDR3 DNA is TGTGCCAGCAGCGTGCAGGCGGGAGGGTTGGGCGAGCAGTACTTC. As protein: CASSVQAGGLGEQYF.

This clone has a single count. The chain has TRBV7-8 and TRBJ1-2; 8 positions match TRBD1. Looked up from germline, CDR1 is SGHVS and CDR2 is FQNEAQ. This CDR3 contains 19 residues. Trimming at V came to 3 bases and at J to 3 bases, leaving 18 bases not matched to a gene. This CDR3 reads CASSFLVGTGLYTDYGYTF. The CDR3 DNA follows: TGTGCCAGCAGCTTTTTGGTGGGGACAGGCCTGTATACCGACTATGGCTACACCTTC.

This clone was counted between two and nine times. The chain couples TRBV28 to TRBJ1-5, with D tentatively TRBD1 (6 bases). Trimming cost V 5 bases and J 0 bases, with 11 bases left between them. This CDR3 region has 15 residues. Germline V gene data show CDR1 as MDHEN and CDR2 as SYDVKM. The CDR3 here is CASSEQGGSNQPQHF. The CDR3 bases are TGTGCCAGCAGTGAACAGGGCGGTAGCAATCAGCCCCAGCATTTT. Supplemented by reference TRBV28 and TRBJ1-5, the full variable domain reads DVKVTQSSRYLVKRTGEKVFLECVQDMDHENMFWYRQDPGLGLRLIYFSYDVKMKEKGDIPEGYSVSREKKERFSLILESASTNQTSMYLCASSEQGGSNQPQHFGDGTRLSIL.

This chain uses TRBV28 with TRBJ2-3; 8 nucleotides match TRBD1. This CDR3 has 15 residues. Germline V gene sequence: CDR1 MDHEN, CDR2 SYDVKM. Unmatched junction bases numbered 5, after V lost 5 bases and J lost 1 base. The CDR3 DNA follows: TGTGCCAGCAGTAAGACAGGGGAAGGCACAGATACGCAGTATTTT. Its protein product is CASSKTGEGTDTQYF.

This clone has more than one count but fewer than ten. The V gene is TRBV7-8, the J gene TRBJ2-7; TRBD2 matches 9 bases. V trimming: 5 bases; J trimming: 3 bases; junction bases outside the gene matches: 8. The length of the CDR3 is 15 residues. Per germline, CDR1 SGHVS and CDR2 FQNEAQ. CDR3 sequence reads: CASSDRLAANYEQYF. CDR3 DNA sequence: TGTGCCAGCAGCGACCGACTAGCGGCTAACTACGAGCAGTACTTC.

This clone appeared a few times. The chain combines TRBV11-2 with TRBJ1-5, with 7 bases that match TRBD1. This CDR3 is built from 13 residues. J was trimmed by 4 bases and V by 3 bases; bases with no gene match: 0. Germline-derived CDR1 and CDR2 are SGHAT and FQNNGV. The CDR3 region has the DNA TGTGCCAGCAGCTTGGGACAGAATCAGCCCCAGCATTTT. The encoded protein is CASSLGQNQPQHF.

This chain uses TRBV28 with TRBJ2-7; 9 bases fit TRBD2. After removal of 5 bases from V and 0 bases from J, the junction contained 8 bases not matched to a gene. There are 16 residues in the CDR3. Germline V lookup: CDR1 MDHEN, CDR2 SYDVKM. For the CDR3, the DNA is TGTGCCAGCAGTGACACTAGCGGGTATTTCTCCTACGAGCAGTACTTC. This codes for CASSDTSGYFSYEQYF.

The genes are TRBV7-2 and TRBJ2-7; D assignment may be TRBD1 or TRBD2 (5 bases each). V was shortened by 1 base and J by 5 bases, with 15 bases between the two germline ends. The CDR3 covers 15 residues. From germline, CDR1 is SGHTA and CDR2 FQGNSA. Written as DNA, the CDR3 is TGTGCCAGCAGCTTAGTGGCAGGGACGTCCAACGAGCAGTACTTC. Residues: CASSLVAGTSNEQYF.

The CDR3 region is CASSLQWPTQGEERAFF. The DNA of the CDR3 is TGTGCCAGCAGTTTACAGTGGCCAACCCAGGGGGAAGAGCGAGCTTTCTTT. The genes are TRBV27 and TRBJ1-1, with TRBD1 identical over 7 bases. CDR3 length equals 17 residues. V was clipped by 2 bases and J by 10 bases; unmatched bases: 19. Germline V gene lookup returns CDR1 MNHEY and CDR2 SMNVEV (reference sequence).

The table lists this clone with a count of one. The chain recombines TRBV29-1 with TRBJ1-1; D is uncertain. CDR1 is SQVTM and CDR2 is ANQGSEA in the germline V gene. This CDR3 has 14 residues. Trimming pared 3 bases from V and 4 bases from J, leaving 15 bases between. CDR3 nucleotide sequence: TGCAGCGTTGAGCATATCGGTTTATTCACTGAAGCTTTCTTT. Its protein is CSVEHIGLFTEAFF.

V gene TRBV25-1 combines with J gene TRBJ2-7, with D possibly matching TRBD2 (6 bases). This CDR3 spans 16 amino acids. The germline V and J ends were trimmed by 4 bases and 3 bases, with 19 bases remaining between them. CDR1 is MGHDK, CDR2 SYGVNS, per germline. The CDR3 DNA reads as TGTGCCAGCAGTGGGGGAAGGGAGCGGGTGAACTACGAGCAGTACTTC. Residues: CASSGGRERVNYEQYF.

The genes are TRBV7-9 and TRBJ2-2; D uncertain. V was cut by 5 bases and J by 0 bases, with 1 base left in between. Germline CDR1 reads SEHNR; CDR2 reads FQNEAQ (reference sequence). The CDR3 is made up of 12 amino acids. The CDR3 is CASSPNTGELFF. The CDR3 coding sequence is TGTGCCAGCAGCCCGAACACCGGGGAGCTGTTTTTT.